This TCR beta chain emerged from a study of T cells after yellow fever vaccination. Whole-study results and caveats: Most primary-vaccination clones recurred post-booster (around 95% CD4, around 90% CD8). Abundant clonotypes from the bulk population could have been carried over as contaminants into FACS-sorted repertoires.

The germline CDR1 and CDR2 sequences are MDHEN and SYDVKM. The V end was cut by 7 bases, the J end by 2 bases, with 12 bases between. The CDR3 extends over 14 amino acids. TCRdb redid the calling of the 5' RACE reads with MiXCR, one entry per CDR3 protein. Altogether hundreds of thousands of distinct CDR3 sequences are present, roughly 17% being singletons, with the ten largest covering 15% to 20%. This clonotype appeared a few times. The antigen remains unidentified. V gene TRBV28 combines with J gene TRBJ2-1; a weak D match, TRBD2 (6 bases). Sequenced material: PBMCs, taken 4 to 5 days after the first yellow fever vaccination. This receptor was taken from a man younger than 30 who received the YFV17D yellow fever vaccine. The CDR3: CASKPGGPYNEQFF. In DNA form, the CDR3 reads TGTGCCAGCAAGCCCGGGGGTCCCTACAATGAGCAGTTCTTC. The full variable domain, with the rest looked up from reference TRBV28 and TRBJ2-1, is DVKVTQSSRYLVKRTGEKVFLECVQDMDHENMFWYRQDPGLGLRLIYFSYDVKMKEKGDIPEGYSVSREKKERFSLILESASTNQTSMYLCASKPGGPYNEQFFGPGTRLTVL.